These T cell receptor beta chains were read from a single sample in a study of glioma-infiltrating T cells. TCRdb processed the multiplex PCR reads anew with MiXCR; each CDR3 protein has one entry. The sample has 300,000 to 450,000 distinct CDR3 sequences; 41% are singletons. The sample comprised glioma tissue, nonneoplastic brain tissue, or PBMCs (not recorded which). These receptors came from a human donor with low-grade glioma or glioblastoma, undergoing nonglioma brain surgery, or in good health (not recorded which). Each CDR3 is given with its conserved first and last residue. The D gene is left open where the match is weak. A clone size is listed for some rows: how often the clone was seen (once, few, many), or a class if it is expanded.

TRBJ1-1 | 16 | TRBV6-1 | few | NA | CASSHDPPNMNTEAFF | TGTGCCAGCAGCCACGACCCCCCAAACATGAACACTGAAGCTTTCTTT
TRBJ2-5 | 13 | TRBV20-1 | NA | NA | CSATDQKEEAQYF | TGCAGTGCTACAGACCAAAAGGAAGAGGCCCAGTACTTC
TRBJ1-1 | 17 | TRBV4-1 | few | TRBD1 | CASSQMRQGSKNTEAFF | TGCGCCAGCAGCCAAATGAGACAGGGATCTAAGAACACTGAAGCTTTCTTT
TRBJ2-1 | 13 | TRBV7-9 | few | NA | CASSLGGINEQFF | TGTGCCAGCAGCCTAGGGGGGATCAATGAGCAGTTCTTC
TRBJ1-1 | 13 | TRBV7-9 | few | NA | CASSPQLEAEAFF | TGTGCCAGCAGCCCGCAACTCGAGGCTGAAGCTTTCTTT
TRBJ2-1 | 14 | TRBV30 | NA | NA | CAWSSTQVYNEQFF | TGTGCCTGGAGTTCCACCCAGGTCTACAATGAGCAGTTCTTC
TRBJ1-1 | 14 | TRBV15 | few | NA | CATRPPGPNTEAFF | TGTGCCACCAGGCCCCCAGGGCCAAACACTGAAGCTTTCTTT
TRBJ2-5 | 14 | TRBV20-1 | NA | NA | CSAFSGTARETQYF | TGCAGTGCTTTTTCCGGGACTGCACGAGAGACCCAGTACTTC
TRBJ2-7 | 18 | TRBV20-1 | NA | TRBD2 | CSARNPGTSGRGSYEQYF | TGCAGTGCTAGAAATCCTGGGACTAGCGGGAGAGGCTCCTACGAGCAGTACTTC
TRBJ2-2 | 14 | TRBV6-4 | NA | TRBD1 | CVSSRTGNTGELFF | TGTGTCAGCAGTAGGACAGGGAACACCGGGGAGCTGTTTTTT
TRBJ1-4 | 14 | TRBV7-9 | few | NA | CASSGDGLREKLFF | TGTGCCAGCAGCGGGGACGGATTGAGAGAAAAACTGTTTTTT
TRBJ2-7 | 18 | TRBV6-5 | many | TRBD2 | CASSYSSGLGFLANEQYF | TGTGCCAGCAGTTACTCTTCGGGACTAGGTTTTCTCGCCAACGAGCAGTACTTC
TRBJ1-2 | 15 | TRBV28 | NA | NA | CASTSQGGILDGYTF | TGTGCCAGCACCTCTCAGGGTGGGATATTGGATGGCTACACCTTC
TRBJ2-6 | 21 | TRBV28 | NA | TRBD2 | CASSFPPRPGLAGDGANVLTF | TGTGCCAGCAGTTTTCCACCTAGACCGGGACTAGCGGGAGATGGGGCCAACGTCCTGACTTTC
TRBJ2-7 | 15 | TRBV7-3 | NA | NA | CASSLTTVLPYEQYF | TGTGCCAGCAGCTTAACTACAGTCCTACCCTACGAGCAGTACTTC
TRBJ1-1 | 14 | TRBV5-1 | few | NA | CASSWRAESTEAFF | TGCGCCAGCAGCTGGAGGGCTGAGAGCACTGAAGCTTTCTTT
TRBJ2-7 | 17 | TRBV6-2/TRBV6-3 | few | NA | CASSRTYNPPSSYEQYF | TGTGCCAGCAGCCGGACATATAACCCCCCAAGCTCCTACGAGCAGTACTTC
TRBJ2-7 | 11 | TRBV7-9 | many | NA | CASSSPYEQYF | TGTGCCAGCAGTTCCCCCTACGAGCAGTACTTC
TRBJ2-7 | 12 | TRBV20-1 | few | TRBD2 | CSGGTSVYEQYF | TGCAGTGGCGGGACTAGCGTCTACGAGCAGTACTTC
TRBJ2-5 | 13 | TRBV7-6 | NA | NA | CASSLRLEVAQYF | TGTGCCAGCAGCTTACGACTAGAAGTGGCCCAGTACTTC
TRBJ2-3 | 12 | TRBV20-1 | few | NA | CSARDRTDTQYF | TGCAGTGCTAGGGACCGCACAGATACGCAGTATTTT
TRBJ1-2 | 13 | TRBV10-3 | NA | NA | CAISEGVIYGYTF | TGTGCCATCAGCGAAGGGGTCATCTATGGCTACACCTTC
TRBJ2-7 | 15 | TRBV6-6 | NA | NA | CASSYQYHGGNEQYF | TGTGCCAGCAGTTATCAGTACCACGGGGGAAACGAGCAGTACTTC
TRBJ2-3 | 13 | TRBV28 | few | NA | CASSPPGRGGWYF | TGTGCCAGCAGCCCTCCTGGAAGGGGCGGGTGGTATTTT
TRBJ2-7 | 17 | TRBV6-1 | NA | TRBD1 | CASIKGRQGPFSYEQYF | TGTGCCAGCATTAAAGGGCGACAGGGGCCCTTCTCCTACGAGCAGTACTTC
TRBJ2-3 | 14 | TRBV25-1 | many | NA | CASSEGSGKDTQYF | TGTGCCAGCAGTGAGGGGTCAGGAAAGGATACGCAGTATTTT
TRBJ2-1 | 12 | TRBV27 | medium-sized | NA | CASSLSWGTRFF | TGTGCCAGCAGTTTATCGTGGGGGACTCGGTTCTTC
TRBJ1-1 | 14 | TRBV7-2 | many | NA | CASSSYSVNTEAFF | TGTGCCAGCAGCTCTTACTCGGTGAACACTGAAGCTTTCTTT
TRBJ2-5 | 15 | TRBV12-3/TRBV12-4 | NA | NA | CASSSPGTFQETQYF | TGTGCCAGCAGTAGCCCCGGGACATTTCAAGAGACCCAGTACTTC
TRBJ2-5 | 14 | TRBV12-3/TRBV12-4 | few | NA | CASSFIERLETQYF | TGTGCCAGCAGTTTTATTGAACGGTTGGAGACCCAGTACTTC
TRBJ2-7 | 14 | TRBV6-2/TRBV6-3 | many | NA | CASRDWPGSYEQYF | TGTGCCAGCAGAGATTGGCCCGGCTCCTACGAGCAGTACTTC
TRBJ1-1 | 15 | TRBV7-9 | few | TRBD1 | CASSSSDRGNTEAFF | TGTGCCAGCAGCTCCTCGGACAGGGGAAACACTGAAGCTTTCTTT
TRBJ1-1 | 13 | TRBV20-1 | NA | NA | CSATQGANTEAFF | TGCAGTGCCACACAGGGTGCGAACACTGAAGCTTTCTTT
TRBJ2-3 | 16 | TRBV20-1 | NA | NA | CSAAPTGAGGTDTQYF | TGCAGTGCTGCGCCGACAGGCGCTGGGGGCACAGATACGCAGTATTTT
TRBJ1-6 | 14 | TRBV4-2 | few | NA | CASSQEGRNSPLHF | TGTGCCAGCAGCCAAGAGGGGCGAAATTCACCCCTCCACTTT
TRBJ1-3 | 16 | TRBV20-1 | few | NA | CSARDNTRGGGNTIYF | TGCAGTGCTAGAGATAATACGAGGGGTGGAGGAAACACCATATATTTT
TRBJ2-1 | 15 | TRBV12-3/TRBV12-4 | few | NA | CASNLEHRAYNEQFF | TGTGCCAGCAACCTCGAACATCGGGCTTACAATGAGCAGTTCTTC
TRBJ2-1 | 16 | TRBV20-1 | NA | TRBD2 | CSAGVASGRRFHEQFF | TGCAGTGCTGGAGTGGCTAGCGGGAGAAGGTTCCATGAGCAGTTCTTC
TRBJ2-2 | 15 | TRBV28 | NA | TRBD1 | CASRGDRENTGELFF | TGTGCCAGCAGGGGTGACAGGGAAAACACCGGGGAGCTGTTTTTT
TRBJ2-7 | 14 | TRBV20-1 | NA | NA | CSAQPDSRSYEQYF | TGCAGCGCCCAACCGGATAGCCGGTCCTACGAGCAGTACTTC
TRBJ2-5 | 20 | TRBV4-1 | NA | TRBD2 | CASSRRTDTFAGGLQETKYF | TGCGCAAGCAGCAGGCGGACCGACACTTTTGCGGGAGGGCTTCAAGAGACCAAGTACTTC
TRBJ2-2 | 18 | TRBV4-1 | NA | TRBD2 | CASSRRSSGRGYTGELFF | TGCGCCAGCAGCCGACGGAGTAGCGGGAGGGGGTACACCGGGGAGCTGTTTTTT
TRBJ2-7 | 13 | TRBV25-1 | many | TRBD2 | CASGGLVLGEQYF | TGTGCCAGCGGGGGACTAGTTCTAGGCGAGCAGTACTTC
TRBJ2-1 | 16 | TRBV28 | many | NA | CASSAAGGNSYNEQFF | TGTGCCAGCAGTGCAGCAGGTGGCAATTCCTACAATGAGCAGTTCTTC
TRBJ1-5 | 15 | TRBV7-2 | few | NA | CASSLRDNVNQPQHF | TGTGCCAGCAGCTTACGGGACAACGTCAATCAGCCCCAGCATTTT
TRBJ1-5 | 18 | TRBV20-1 | NA | NA | CSAARGGEVTGSNQPQHF | TGCAGTGCTGCTCGGGGCGGGGAAGTAACTGGTAGCAATCAGCCCCAGCATTTT
TRBJ1-1 | 16 | TRBV28 | NA | NA | CASSPPRHLVNTEASF | TGTGCCAGCAGCCCTCCCAGACACTTGGTGAACACTGAAGCTTCCTTT
TRBJ2-3 | 15 | TRBV15 | NA | TRBD1 | CATSSPGQGTDTQYF | TGTGCCACCAGCTCCCCGGGACAGGGGACAGATACGCAGTATTTT
TRBJ1-1 | 11 | TRBV7-2 | many | NA | CASRQTEEAFF | TGTGCCAGCAGACAGACGGAGGAAGCTTTCTTT
TRBJ2-7 | 13 | TRBV28 | many | TRBD2 | CASSRDYLYEQYF | TGTGCCAGCAGTCGGGACTACCTCTACGAGCAGTACTTC
TRBJ2-1 | 12 | TRBV29-1 | NA | TRBD2 | CSVEGLADEQFF | TGCAGCGTTGAGGGACTAGCGGATGAGCAGTTCTTC
TRBJ2-1 | 14 | TRBV7-2 | NA | TRBD2 | CASSTRPAGDEQFF | TGTGCCAGCAGCACCCGACCTGCGGGGGATGAGCAGTTCTTC
TRBJ1-2 | 14 | TRBV12-3/TRBV12-4 | NA | NA | CASSRQGIDYGYTF | TGTGCCAGCAGTCGTCAGGGGATCGACTATGGCTACACCTTC
TRBJ2-1 | 17 | TRBV20-1 | NA | NA | CGARDSTQWLDYNEQFF | TGCGGTGCTAGAGATTCAACCCAGTGGCTAGACTACAATGAGCAGTTCTTC
TRBJ1-2 | 14 | TRBV4-2 | NA | NA | CASSSRRGNYGYTF | TGTGCCAGCAGCTCAAGACGGGGGAACTATGGCTACACCTTC
TRBJ2-7 | 16 | TRBV27 | NA | NA | CASSFVGDSDSYEQYF | TGTGCCAGCAGTTTTGTAGGGGATAGCGACTCCTACGAGCAGTACTTC
TRBJ1-1 | 14 | TRBV6-6 | few | NA | CASSYRGTLTEAFF | TGTGCCAGCAGTTACCGCGGGACACTAACTGAAGCTTTCTTT